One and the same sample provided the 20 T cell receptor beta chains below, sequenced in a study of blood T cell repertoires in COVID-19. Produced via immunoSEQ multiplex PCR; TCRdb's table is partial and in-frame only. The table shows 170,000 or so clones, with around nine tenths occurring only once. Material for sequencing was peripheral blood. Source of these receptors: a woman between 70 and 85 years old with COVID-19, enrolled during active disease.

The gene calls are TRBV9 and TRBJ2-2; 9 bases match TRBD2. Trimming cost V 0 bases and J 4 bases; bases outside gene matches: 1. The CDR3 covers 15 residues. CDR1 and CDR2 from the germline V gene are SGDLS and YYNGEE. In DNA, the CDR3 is TGTGCCAGCAGCGTAGGGCGGGAGGGCACCGGGGAGCTGTTTTTT. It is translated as CASSVGREGTGELFF.

Here the CDR3 reads CASSPRDRYTDTQYF. The DNA of the CDR3 is TGTGCCAGCAGTCCCCGGGACAGATACACAGATACGCAGTATTTT. The chain has TRBV28 and TRBJ2-3; 7 bases line up with TRBD1. V lost 5 bases, J lost 2 bases, and 7 bases stayed unmatched. Germline assignment: CDR1 MDHEN and CDR2 SYDVKM. The CDR3 totals 15 residues. The entire variable domain, with the rest obtained from reference TRBV28 and TRBJ2-3, is as follows: DVKVTQSSRYLVKRTGEKVFLECVQDMDHENMFWYRQDPGLGLRLIYFSYDVKMKEKGDIPEGYSVSREKKERFSLILESASTNQTSMYLCASSPRDRYTDTQYFGPGTRLTVL.

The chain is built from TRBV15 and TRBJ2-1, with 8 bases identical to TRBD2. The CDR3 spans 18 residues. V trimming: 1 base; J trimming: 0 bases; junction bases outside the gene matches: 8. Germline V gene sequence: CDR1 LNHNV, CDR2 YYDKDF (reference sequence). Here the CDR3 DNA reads TGTGCCACCAGCAGAGGAGCCAGCGGGAGCCGCTCCTACAATGAGCAGTTCTTC. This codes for CATSRGASGSRSYNEQFF.

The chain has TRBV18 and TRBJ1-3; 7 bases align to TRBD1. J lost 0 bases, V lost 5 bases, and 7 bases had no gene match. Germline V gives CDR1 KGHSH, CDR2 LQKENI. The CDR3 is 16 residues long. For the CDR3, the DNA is TGTGCCAGCTCAGCGACCGGGACAGCCTCTGGAAACACCATATATTTT. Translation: CASSATGTASGNTIYF.

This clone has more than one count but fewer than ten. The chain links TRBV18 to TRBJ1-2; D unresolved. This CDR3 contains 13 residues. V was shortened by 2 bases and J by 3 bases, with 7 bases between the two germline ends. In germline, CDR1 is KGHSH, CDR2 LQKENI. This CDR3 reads CASSPGRDYGYTF. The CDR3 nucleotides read TGTGCCAGCTCACCAGGGCGGGACTATGGCTACACCTTC.

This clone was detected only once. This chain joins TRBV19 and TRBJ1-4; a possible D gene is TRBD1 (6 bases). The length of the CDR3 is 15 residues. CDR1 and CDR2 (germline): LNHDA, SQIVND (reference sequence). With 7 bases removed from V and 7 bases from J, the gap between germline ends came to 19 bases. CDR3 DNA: TGTGCCAGTACCACTGCGGGGGGGCTAGGTGAAAAACTGTTTTTT. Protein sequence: CASTTAGGLGEKLFF.

As DNA, the CDR3 is TGCGCCAGCAGAGCCACAGGGAACACTGAAGCTTTCTTT. Encoded protein: CASRATGNTEAFF. The chain joins TRBV5-1 to TRBJ1-1; weak D call: TRBD1 (5 bases). Germline V lookup: CDR1 SGHRS, CDR2 YFSETQ. The CDR3 covers 13 residues. V was trimmed by 5 bases and J by 1 base, leaving 9 bases between them. The variable domain in full, with the rest retrieved from reference TRBV5-1 and TRBJ1-1, is KAGVTQTPRYLIKTRGQQVTLSCSPISGHRSVSWYQQTPGQGLQFLFEYFSETQRNKGNFPGRFSGRQFSNSRSEMNVSTLELGDSALYLCASRATGNTEAFFGQGTRLTVV.

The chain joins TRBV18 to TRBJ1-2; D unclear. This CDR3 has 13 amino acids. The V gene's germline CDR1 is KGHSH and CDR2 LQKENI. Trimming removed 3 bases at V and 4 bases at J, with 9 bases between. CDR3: CASSPPQVYGYTF. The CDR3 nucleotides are TGTGCCAGCTCACCTCCCCAGGTCTATGGCTACACCTTC.

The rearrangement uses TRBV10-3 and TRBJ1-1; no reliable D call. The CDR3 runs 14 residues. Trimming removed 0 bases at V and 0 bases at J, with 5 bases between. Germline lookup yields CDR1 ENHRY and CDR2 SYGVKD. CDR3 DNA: TGTGCCATCAGTGAGTCGAGTTTGAACACTGAAGCTTTCTTT. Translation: CAISESSLNTEAFF.

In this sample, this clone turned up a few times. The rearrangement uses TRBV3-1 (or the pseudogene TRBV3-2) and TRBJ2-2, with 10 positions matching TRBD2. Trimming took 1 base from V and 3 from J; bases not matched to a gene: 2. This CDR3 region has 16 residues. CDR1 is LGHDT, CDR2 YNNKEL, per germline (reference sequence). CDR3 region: CASSQGTSGYTGELFF. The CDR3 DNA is TGTGCCAGCAGCCAAGGGACTAGCGGATACACCGGGGAGCTGTTTTTT.

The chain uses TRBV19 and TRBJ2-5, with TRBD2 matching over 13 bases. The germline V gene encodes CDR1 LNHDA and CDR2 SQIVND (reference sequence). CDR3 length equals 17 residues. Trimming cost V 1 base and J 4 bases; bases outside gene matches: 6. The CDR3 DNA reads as TGTGCCAGTAGTATAGGTAGCGGACTAGCGGGAGCAGAGACCCAGTACTTC. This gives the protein CASSIGSGLAGAETQYF.

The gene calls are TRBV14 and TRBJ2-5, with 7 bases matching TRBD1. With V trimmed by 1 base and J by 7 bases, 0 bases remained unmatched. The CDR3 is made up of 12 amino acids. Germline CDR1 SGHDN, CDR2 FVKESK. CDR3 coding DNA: TGTGCCAGCAGCCAAGGGACAGGGACCCAGTACTTC. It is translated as CASSQGTGTQYF.

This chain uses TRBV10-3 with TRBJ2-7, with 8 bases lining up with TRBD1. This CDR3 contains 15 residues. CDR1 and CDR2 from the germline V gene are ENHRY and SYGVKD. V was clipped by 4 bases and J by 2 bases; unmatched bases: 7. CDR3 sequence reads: CAISVTTGDTYEQYF. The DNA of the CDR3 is TGTGCCATCAGTGTTACGACAGGGGACACCTACGAGCAGTACTTC.

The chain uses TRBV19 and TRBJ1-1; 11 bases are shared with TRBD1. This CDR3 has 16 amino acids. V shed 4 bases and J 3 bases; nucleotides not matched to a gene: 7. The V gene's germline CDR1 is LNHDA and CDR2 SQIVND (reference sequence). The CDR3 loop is CASSKRPGQGDTEAFF. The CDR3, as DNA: TGTGCCAGTAGTAAACGACCGGGACAGGGGGACACTGAAGCTTTCTTT.

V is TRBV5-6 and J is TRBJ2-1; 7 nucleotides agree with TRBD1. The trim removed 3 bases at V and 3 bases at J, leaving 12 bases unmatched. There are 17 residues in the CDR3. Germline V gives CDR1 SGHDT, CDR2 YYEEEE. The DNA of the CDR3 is TGTGCCAGCAGCTCGGTGTTACCTCAGGGGGTCTACAATGAGCAGTTCTTC. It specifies CASSSVLPQGVYNEQFF.

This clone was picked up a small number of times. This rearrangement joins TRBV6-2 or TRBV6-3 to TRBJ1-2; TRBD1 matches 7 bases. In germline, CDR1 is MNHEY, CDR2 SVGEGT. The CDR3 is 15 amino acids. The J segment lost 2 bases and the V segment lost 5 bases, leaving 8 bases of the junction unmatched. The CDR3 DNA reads TGTGCCAGCAGTATCCCCGGGACAGCCAACTATGGCTACACCTTC. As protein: CASSIPGTANYGYTF.

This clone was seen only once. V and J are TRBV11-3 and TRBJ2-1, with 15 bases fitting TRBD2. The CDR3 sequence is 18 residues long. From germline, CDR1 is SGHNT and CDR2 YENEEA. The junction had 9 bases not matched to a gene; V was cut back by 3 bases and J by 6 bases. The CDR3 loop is CASSFRGTSGRLANEQFF. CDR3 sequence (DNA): TGTGCCAGCAGCTTCAGAGGGACTAGCGGGAGGCTTGCCAATGAGCAGTTCTTC.

Here the CDR3 DNA reads TGTGCCAGTAGTATTCGGAATTCACCCCTCCACTTT. Amino acids: CASSIRNSPLHF. J is TRBJ1-6 and V is TRBV19; D remains unclear. Germline CDR1 LNHDA, CDR2 SQIVND (reference sequence). V lost 3 bases and J lost 7, with 4 bases in between. There are 12 residues in the CDR3.

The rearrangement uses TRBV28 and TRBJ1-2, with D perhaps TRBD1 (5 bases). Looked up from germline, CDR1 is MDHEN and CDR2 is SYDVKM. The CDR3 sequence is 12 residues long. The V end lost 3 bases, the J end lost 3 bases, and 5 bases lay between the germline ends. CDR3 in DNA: TGTGCCAGCAGTTTCAGGGACTATGGCTACACCTTC. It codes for CASSFRDYGYTF.

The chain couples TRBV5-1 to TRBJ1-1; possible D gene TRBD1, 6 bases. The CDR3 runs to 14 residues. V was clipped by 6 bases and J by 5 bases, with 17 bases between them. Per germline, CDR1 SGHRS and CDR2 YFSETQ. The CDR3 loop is CASTPLGGETEAFF. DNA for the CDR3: TGCGCCAGCACCCCGCTAGGGGGAGAGACTGAAGCTTTCTTT. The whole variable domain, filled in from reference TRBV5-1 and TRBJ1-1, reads KAGVTQTPRYLIKTRGQQVTLSCSPISGHRSVSWYQQTPGQGLQFLFEYFSETQRNKGNFPGRFSGRQFSNSRSEMNVSTLELGDSALYLCASTPLGGETEAFFGQGTRLTVV.